This is a list of T cell receptor beta chains from one sample in a study of blood T cells in healthy people across ages. TCRdb redid the calling of the 5' RACE reads with MiXCR, one entry per CDR3 protein. The sample gives fewer than 700,000 distinct CDR3 sequences, around 48% of which show up once; around 24% is in the top ten. Sequencing used blood. The receptors here all came from a man aged 80 or over in good health. The CDR3 runs from the conserved cysteine through the conserved F or W. The D gene is left open where the match is weak. Clone size, where shown, is once, few, many, or a class for clones that have expanded.

CDR3	DNA	D	V	J	size
CATSRDPGAEQYF	TGTGCCACCAGCAGAGATCCGGGTGCCGAGCAGTACTTC	NA	TRBV15	TRBJ2-7	NA
CSAREFEQYF	TGCAGTGCTAGAGAATTCGAGCAGTACTTC	NA	TRBV20-1	TRBJ2-7	NA
CASSPEQGVSYNEQFF	TGTGCCAGCAGCCCGGAACAGGGGGTCTCCTACAATGAGCAGTTCTTC	TRBD1	TRBV4-2	TRBJ2-1	few
CASSQDPRISGGYTF	TGCGCCAGCAGCCAAGATCCAAGGATATCGGGTGGCTACACCTTC	NA	TRBV4-1	TRBJ1-2	NA
CVSSPIPSRGALQETQYF	TGTGTCAGCAGTCCGATACCGTCCCGGGGGGCCCTGCAAGAGACCCAGTACTTC	NA	TRBV6-2/TRBV6-3	TRBJ2-5	NA
CASRGAGVFADTQYF	TGTGCCAGCAGGGGAGCGGGAGTATTTGCAGATACGCAGTATTTT	TRBD2	TRBV6-5	TRBJ2-3	many
CASSQRKSRGGLDTQYF	TGCGCCAGCAGCCAACGAAAATCGCGCGGGGGGTTGGATACGCAGTATTTT	TRBD2	TRBV4-1	TRBJ2-3	NA
CASSLAPGGNQPQHF	TGTGCCAGCAGCTTGGCTCCAGGGGGTAATCAGCCCCAGCATTTT	TRBD1	TRBV5-5	TRBJ1-5	NA
CASSLTGITYNEQFF	TGTGCCAGCAGCTTAACGGGGATAACCTACAATGAGCAGTTCTTC	NA	TRBV7-2	TRBJ2-1	few
CSAGYRAEQYF	TGCAGTGCGGGCTACAGGGCCGAGCAGTACTTC	NA	TRBV20-1	TRBJ2-7	NA
CASTTYGLAGGSTDTQYF	TGTGCCAGCACTACATATGGGCTAGCGGGAGGGTCCACAGATACGCAGTATTTT	TRBD2	TRBV6-1	TRBJ2-3	NA
CASRYSGNEQYF	TGTGCCAGCAGATACTCGGGCAACGAGCAGTACTTC	NA	TRBV28	TRBJ2-7	NA
CATSDPSASYEQYF	TGTGCCACCAGTGATCCCTCCGCCTCCTACGAGCAGTACTTC	NA	TRBV24-1	TRBJ2-7	NA
CSAVDRAGYEQYF	TGCAGTGCTGTAGACAGGGCAGGCTACGAGCAGTACTTC	TRBD1	TRBV20-1	TRBJ2-7	NA